The T cell receptor (beta chain) described here comes from a study of beta chain features in type 1 diabetes. The overall study: Sorted cells from all samples, numbering 107,917,701, were examined.

Regarding the study as a whole: In all four CD4+ subsets, TCRB CDR3 length was significantly, moderately reduced in type 1 diabetes.

Every isolated RNA sample was fully reverse transcribed, so sequencing captured expressed TCRB transcripts. The data were produced by immunoSEQ multiplex PCR, yet TCRdb's version contains in-frame clones alone and is incomplete. Of about 660,000 clones in the sample, more than 13% were seen once. Comment on this clone: What it binds is unknown.

The CDR3 has 15 residues. The ends lost 4 bases at V and 6 bases at J; junction bases unmatched: 5. Germline V CDR1 and CDR2: SNHLY, FYNNEI. The sequence came from a man aged 18 to 29 with type 1 diabetes. The chain carries TRBV2 and TRBJ2-7; 14 bases match TRBD2. Sample: naive CD4+ T cells from blood. The CDR3 nucleotides read TGTGCCAGCAGTGCGGGACTAGCGGGAGTTTTCGAGCAGTACTTC. This sequence encodes CASSAGLAGVFEQYF.